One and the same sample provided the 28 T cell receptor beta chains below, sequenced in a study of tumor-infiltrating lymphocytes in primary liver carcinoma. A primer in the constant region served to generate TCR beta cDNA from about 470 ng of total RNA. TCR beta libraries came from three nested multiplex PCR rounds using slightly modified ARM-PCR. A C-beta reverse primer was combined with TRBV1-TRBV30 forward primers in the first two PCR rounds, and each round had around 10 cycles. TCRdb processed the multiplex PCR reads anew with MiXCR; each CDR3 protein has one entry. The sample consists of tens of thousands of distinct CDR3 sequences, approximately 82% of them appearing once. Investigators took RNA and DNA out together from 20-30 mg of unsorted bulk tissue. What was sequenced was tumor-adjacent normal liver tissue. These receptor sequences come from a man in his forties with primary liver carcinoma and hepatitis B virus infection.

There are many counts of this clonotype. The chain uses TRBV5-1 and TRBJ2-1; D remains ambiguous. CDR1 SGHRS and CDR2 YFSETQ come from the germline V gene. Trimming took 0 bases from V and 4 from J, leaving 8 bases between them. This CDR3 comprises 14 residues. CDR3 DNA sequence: TGCGCCAGCAGCTTGGCCCCTAGATACAATGAGCAGTTCTTC. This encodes CASSLAPRYNEQFF.

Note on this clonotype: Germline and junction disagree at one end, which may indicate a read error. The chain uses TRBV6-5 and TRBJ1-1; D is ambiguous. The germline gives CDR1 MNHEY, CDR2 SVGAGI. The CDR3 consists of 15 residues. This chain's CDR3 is CASSYSRALNTETFF. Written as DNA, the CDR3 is TGTGCCAGCAGTTACTCGAGGGCTTTGAACACTGAAACTTTCTTT.

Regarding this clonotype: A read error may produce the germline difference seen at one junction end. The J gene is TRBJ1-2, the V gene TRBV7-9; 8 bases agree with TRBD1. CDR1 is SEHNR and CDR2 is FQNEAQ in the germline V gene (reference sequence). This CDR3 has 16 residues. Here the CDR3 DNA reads TGTGTCAGCAGCCATACAGGGGGAAGAGGAAACTATGGCTACACCTTC. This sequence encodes CVSSHTGGRGNYGYTF.

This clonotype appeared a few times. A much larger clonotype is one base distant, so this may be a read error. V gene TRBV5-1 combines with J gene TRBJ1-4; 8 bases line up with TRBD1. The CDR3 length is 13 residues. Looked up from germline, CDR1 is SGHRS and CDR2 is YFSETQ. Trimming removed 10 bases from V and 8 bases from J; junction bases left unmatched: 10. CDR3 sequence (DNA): TGCGCCGGCCGGGAAGGGGACAGGGAAAAACTGTTTTTT. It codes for CAGREGDREKLFF.

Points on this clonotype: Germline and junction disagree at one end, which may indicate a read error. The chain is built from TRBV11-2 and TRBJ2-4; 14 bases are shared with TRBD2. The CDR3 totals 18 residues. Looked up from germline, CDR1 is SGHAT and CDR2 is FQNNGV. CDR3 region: CVSSSPGLAGVAKNILYF. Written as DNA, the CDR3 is TGTGTCAGCAGCTCACCGGGACTAGCGGGAGTAGCCAAAAACATTCTGTACTTC. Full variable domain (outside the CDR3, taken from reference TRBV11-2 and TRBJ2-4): EAGVAQSPRYKIIEKRQSVAFWCNPISGHATLYWYQQILGQGPKLLIQFQNNGVVDDSQLPKDRFSAERLKGVDSTLKIQPAKLEDSAVYLCVSSSPGLAGVAKNILYFGAGTRLSVL.

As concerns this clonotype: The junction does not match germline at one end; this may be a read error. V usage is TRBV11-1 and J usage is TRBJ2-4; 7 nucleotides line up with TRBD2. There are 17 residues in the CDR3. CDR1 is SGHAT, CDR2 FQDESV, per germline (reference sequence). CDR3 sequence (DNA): TGTGCCAGCAGTTTTCCTGGGACTATCGGGACCAAAAACATTGAGTACTTC. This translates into CASSFPGTIGTKNIEYF.

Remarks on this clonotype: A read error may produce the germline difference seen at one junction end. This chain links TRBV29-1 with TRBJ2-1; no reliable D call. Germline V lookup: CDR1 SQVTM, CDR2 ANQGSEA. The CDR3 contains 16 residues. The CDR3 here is CSLDLLDAGSYNEQFF. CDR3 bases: TGCAGCCTTGATCTTCTGGACGCCGGCTCCTACAATGAGCAGTTCTTC.

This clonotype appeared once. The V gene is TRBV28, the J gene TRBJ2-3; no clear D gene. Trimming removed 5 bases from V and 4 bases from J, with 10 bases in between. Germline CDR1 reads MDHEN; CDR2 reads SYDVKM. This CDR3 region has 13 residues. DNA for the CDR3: TGTGCCAGCAGTATACCGAACGCAGATACGCAGTATTTT. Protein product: CASSIPNADTQYF.

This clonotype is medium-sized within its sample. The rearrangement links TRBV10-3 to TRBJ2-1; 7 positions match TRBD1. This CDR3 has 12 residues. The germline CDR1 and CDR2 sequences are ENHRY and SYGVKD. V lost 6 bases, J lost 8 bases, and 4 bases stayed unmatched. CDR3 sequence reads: CAISQGGYEQFF. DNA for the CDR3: TGTGCCATCAGCCAAGGGGGCTATGAGCAGTTCTTC.

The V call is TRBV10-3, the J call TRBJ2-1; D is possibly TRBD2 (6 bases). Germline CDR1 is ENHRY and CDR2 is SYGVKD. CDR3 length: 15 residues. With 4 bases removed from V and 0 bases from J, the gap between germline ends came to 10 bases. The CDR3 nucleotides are TGTGCCATCAGTGCGGAGGGGAGCTCCTACAATGAGCAGTTCTTC. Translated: CAISAEGSSYNEQFF.

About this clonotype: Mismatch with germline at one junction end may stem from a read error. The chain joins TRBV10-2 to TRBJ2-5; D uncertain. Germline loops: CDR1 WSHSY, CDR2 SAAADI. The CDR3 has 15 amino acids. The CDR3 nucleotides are TGCGCCAGCACACTCAGGCCTGCGATAGGAGAGACTCAGTACTTC. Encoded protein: CASTLRPAIGETQYF.

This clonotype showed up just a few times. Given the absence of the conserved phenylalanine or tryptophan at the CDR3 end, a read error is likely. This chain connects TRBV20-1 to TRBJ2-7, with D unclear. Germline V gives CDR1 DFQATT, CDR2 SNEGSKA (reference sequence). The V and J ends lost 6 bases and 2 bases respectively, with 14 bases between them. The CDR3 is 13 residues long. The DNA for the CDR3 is TGCAGTGCGAAGCAAATGAACGCCTACGAGCAGTACTCC. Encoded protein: CSAKQMNAYEQYS.

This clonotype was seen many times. Here the CDR3 reads CATRLAGGDEQFF. In DNA, the CDR3 is TGTGCCACCAGACTAGCGGGAGGGGATGAGCAGTTCTTC. The genes are TRBV24-1 and TRBJ2-1, with 13 bases fitting TRBD2. Germline lookup yields CDR1 KGHDR and CDR2 SFDVKD. This CDR3 is built from 13 residues. J gave up 8 bases and V 7 bases, and 1 base lay outside the gene matches.

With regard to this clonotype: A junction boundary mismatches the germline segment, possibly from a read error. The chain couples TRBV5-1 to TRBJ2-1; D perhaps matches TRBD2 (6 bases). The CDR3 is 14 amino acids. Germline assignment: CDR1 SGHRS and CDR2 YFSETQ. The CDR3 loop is CASRTLAAHNEQVF. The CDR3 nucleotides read TGCGCCAGCAGAACCTTAGCGGCACACAATGAGCAGGTCTTC.

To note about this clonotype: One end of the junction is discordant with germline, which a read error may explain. The CDR3 protein is CASTQDRGAGEQFF. CDR3 in DNA: TGTGCTAGCACCCAAGATCGGGGCGCCGGGGAGCAGTTCTTC. V gene TRBV4-2 combines with J gene TRBJ2-1, with D perhaps assigned TRBD1 or TRBD2 (5 bases each). Germline V gene lookup returns CDR1 LGHNA and CDR2 YNFKEQ. The CDR3 totals 14 residues.

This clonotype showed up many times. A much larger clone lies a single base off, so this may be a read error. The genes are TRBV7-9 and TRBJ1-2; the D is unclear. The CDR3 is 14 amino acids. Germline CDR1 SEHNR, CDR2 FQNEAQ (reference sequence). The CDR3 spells CVSSLDDRYYGYTF. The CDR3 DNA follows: TGTGTCAGCAGCTTAGATGACCGGTACTATGGCTACACCTTC.

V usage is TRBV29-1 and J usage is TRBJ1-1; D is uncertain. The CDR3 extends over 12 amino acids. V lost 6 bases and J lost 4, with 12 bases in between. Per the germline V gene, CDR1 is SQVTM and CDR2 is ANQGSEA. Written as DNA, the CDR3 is TGCAGCGTGGTTGACATGACCACTGAAGCTTTCTTT. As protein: CSVVDMTTEAFF. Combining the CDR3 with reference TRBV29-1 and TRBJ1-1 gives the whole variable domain SAVISQKPSRDICQRGTSLTIQCQVDSQVTMMFWYRQQPGQSLTLIATANQGSEATYESGFVIDKFPISRPNLTFSTLTVSNMSPEDSSIYLCSVVDMTTEAFFGQGTRLTVV.

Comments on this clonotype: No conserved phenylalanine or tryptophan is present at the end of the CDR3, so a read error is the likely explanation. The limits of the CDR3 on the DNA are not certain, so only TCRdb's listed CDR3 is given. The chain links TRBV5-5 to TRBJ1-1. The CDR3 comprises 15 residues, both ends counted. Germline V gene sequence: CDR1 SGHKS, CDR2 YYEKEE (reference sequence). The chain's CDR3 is CASSHEGERYTEAVI.

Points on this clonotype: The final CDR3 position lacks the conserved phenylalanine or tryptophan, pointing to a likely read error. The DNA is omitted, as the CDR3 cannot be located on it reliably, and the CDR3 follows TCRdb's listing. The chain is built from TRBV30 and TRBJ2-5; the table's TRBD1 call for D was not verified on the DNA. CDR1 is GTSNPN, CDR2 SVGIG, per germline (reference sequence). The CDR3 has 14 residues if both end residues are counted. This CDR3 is CAWDNTGKGETRYL.

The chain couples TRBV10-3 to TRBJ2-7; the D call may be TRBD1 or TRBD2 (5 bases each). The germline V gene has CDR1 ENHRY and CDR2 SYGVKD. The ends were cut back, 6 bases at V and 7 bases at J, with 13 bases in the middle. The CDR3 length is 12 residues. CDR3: CAISGTWYEQYF. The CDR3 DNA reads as TGTGCCATCAGCGGGACCTGGTATGAGCAGTACTTC.

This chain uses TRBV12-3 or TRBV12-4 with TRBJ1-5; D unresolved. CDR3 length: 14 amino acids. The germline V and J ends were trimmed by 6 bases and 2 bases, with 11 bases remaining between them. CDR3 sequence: CASRVEECNQPQHF. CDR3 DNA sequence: TGTGCCAGCAGAGTTGAGGAGTGCAATCAGCCCCAGCATTTT.

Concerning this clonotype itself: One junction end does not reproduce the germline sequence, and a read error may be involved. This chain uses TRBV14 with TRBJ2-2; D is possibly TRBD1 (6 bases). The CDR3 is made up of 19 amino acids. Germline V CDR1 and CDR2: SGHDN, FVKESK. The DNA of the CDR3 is TGTGCCAGCAGCCTCCGGTCGGGGACACAGGGTCAGAACACCGAGGAGCTGTTTTTT. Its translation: CASSLRSGTQGQNTEELFF.

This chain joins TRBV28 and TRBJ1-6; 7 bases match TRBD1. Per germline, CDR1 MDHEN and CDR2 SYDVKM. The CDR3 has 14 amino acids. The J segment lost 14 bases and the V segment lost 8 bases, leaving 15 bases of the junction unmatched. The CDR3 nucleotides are TGTGCCAGCGGCCTGGGACAGTATAAATCATCCCTCCACTTT. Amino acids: CASGLGQYKSSLHF.

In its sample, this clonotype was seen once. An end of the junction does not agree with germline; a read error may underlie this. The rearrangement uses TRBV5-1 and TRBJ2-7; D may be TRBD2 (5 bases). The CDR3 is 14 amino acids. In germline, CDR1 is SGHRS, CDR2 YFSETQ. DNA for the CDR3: TGCGTCAGCAGCTTGACCGCGGGCGGGTACGAGCGATACTTC. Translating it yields CVSSLTAGGYERYF.

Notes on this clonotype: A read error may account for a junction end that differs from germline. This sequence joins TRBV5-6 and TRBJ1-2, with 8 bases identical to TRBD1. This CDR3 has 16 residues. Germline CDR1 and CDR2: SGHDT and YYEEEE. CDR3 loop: CASNGRTRTGIYGYTF. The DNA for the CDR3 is TGTGCCAGCAACGGCCGGACCAGGACAGGGATCTATGGCTACACTTTC. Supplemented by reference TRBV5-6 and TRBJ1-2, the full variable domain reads DAGVTQSPTHLIKTRGQQVTLRCSPKSGHDTVSWYQQALGQGPQFIFQYYEEEERQRGNFPDRFSGHQFPNYSSELNVNALLLGDSALYLCASNGRTRTGIYGYTFGSGTRLTVV.

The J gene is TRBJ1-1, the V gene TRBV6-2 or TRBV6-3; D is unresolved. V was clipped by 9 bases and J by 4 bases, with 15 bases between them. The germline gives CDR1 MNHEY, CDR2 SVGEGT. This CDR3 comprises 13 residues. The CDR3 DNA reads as TGTGCCAGTACCACCTTCGGCAGCACTGAAGCTTTCTTT. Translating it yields CASTTFGSTEAFF.

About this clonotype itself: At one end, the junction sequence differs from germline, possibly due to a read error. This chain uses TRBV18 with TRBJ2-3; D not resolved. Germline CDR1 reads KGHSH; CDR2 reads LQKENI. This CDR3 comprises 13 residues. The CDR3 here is CASPPMALDTQYF. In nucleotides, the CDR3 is TGTGCCAGCCCACCCATGGCGTTGGATACGCAGTATTTT.

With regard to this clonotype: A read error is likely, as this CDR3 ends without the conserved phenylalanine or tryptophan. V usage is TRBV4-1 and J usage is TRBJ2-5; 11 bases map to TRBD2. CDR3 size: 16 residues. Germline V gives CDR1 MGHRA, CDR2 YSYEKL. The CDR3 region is CANSPIAGGPQETQYL. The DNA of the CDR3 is TGCGCCAACAGCCCTATAGCGGGAGGGCCGCAAGAGACCCAGTACTTA.